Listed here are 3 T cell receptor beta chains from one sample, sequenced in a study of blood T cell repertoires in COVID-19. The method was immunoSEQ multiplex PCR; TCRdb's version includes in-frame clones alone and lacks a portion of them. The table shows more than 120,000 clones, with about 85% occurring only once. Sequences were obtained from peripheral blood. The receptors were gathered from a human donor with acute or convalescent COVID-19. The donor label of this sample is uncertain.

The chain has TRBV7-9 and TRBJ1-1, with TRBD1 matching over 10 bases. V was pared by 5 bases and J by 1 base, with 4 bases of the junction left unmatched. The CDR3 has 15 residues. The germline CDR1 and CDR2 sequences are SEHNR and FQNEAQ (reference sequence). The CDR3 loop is CASSARQGANTEAFF. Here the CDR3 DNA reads TGTGCCAGCAGCGCGCGACAGGGGGCGAACACTGAAGCTTTCTTT.

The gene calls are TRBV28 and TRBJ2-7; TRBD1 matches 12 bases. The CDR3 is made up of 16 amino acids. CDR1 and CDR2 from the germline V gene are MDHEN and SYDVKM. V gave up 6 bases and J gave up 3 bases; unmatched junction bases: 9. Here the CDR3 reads CASSRAGTGGVYEQYF. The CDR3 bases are TGTGCCAGCAGCAGAGCCGGGACAGGGGGCGTCTACGAGCAGTACTTC.

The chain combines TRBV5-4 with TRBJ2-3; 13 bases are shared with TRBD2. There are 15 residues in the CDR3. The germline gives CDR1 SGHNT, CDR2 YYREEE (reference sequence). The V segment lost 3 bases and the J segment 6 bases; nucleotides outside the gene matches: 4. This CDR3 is CASSWTSGRRDTQYF. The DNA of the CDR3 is TGTGCCAGCAGCTGGACTAGCGGGAGAAGGGATACGCAGTATTTT.